Below, one T cell receptor (beta chain) is given with its context. Per germline, CDR1 SGHDN and CDR2 FVKESK. The CDR3 length is 16 residues. V gave up 2 bases and J gave up 4 bases; unmatched junction bases: 5. The entry originates in a study of blood T cell repertoires in COVID-19. Patients from Seattle were sampled longitudinally, starting during active infection. Per the original methods: Estimation of nucleated cell counts was performed using reference gene primer amplification. Sequencing was performed with immunoSEQ multiplex PCR; in TCRdb, only in-frame clones are kept and a portion is missing. The V and J calls and clone size come from that table; D and trimming were worked out from the DNA. Of 540,000 or so clones in the sample, approximately 91% are singletons; the top ten hold around 8%.

This sequence was found in a woman in her forties or fifties with COVID-19, enrolled during active disease. The chain is built from TRBV14 and TRBJ2-6; the match to TRBD1 covers 7 bases. The source material was peripheral blood. The CDR3 DNA reads as TGTGCCAGCAGCCAATTAACAGGGGACGGGGCCAACGTCCTGACTTTC. Residues: CASSQLTGDGANVLTF.